This section outlines one T cell receptor beta chain sequence together with its context. Trimming took 0 bases from V and 10 from J, leaving 10 bases between them. The V gene's germline CDR1 is MNHNS and CDR2 SASEGT. The CDR3 is 13 residues long. The sample originates from a study of blood T cell repertoires in COVID-19. Study-level information: Sites across the United States, Italy and Spain contributed samples from acute and convalescent COVID-19. T cells, B-cell-depleted T cells, or PBMCs supplied cDNA or gDNA.

In the original workflow: Quantification of nucleated cells was approximated via reference gene primer amplification. Assay: immunoSEQ multiplex PCR; the TCRdb copy retains only in-frame clones and omits some. That table gives V, J and clone size, and the DNA gave D and trimming. Of under 350,000 clones in the sample, approximately 83% were seen once. The clonotype originates from a woman aged 45-65 years who had recovered from COVID-19. Input material: peripheral blood. V is TRBV6-1 and J is TRBJ2-1; a weak D match, TRBD2 (6 bases). The CDR3 sequence: CASSEALRGEQFF. The CDR3 DNA reads TGTGCCAGCAGTGAAGCGCTGCGGGGCGAGCAGTTCTTC.